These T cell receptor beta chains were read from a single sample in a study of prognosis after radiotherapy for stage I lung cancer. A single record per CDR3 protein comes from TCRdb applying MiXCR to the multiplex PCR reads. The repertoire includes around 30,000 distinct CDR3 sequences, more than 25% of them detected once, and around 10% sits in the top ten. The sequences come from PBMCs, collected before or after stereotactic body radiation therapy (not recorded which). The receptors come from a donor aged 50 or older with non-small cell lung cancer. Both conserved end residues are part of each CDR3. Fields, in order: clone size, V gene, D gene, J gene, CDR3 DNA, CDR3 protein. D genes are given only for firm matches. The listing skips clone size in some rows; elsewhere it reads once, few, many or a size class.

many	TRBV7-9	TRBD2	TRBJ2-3	TGTGCCAGCAGCCCAAAGGCCCGAAGCGGGACGGGGACAGATACGCAGTATTTT	CASSPKARSGTGTDTQYF
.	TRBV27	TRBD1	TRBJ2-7	TGTGCCAGCAGTTTAGGACAGGCTCGCGACGAGCGGTGCTTC	CASSLGQARDERCF
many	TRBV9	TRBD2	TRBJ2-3	TGTGCCAGCAGCCCAGCGGGGTGGGATACGCAGTATTTT	CASSPAGWDTQYF
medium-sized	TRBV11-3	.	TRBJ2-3	TGTGCCAGCAGCTTAACCCGGGGGGATACGCAGTATTTT	CASSLTRGDTQYF
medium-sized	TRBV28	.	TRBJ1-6	TGTGCCAGCAGCGCCGGGGGCGATAATTCACCCCTCCACTTT	CASSAGGDNSPLHF
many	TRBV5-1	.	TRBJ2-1	TGCGCCAGCAGCTTTCAGGGAGTGGACAATGAGCAGTTCTTC	CASSFQGVDNEQFF
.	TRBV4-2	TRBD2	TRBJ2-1	TGTGCCAGCAGCCAAGGGCTAGCGGATTACAATGAGCAGTTCTTC	CASSQGLADYNEQFF
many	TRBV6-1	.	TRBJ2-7	TGTGCCAGCAGTGAACCCAGTTTAAAGAACGAGCAGTACTTC	CASSEPSLKNEQYF
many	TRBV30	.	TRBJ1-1	TGTGCCTGGAGGGCCCCAGGGTTGCCACGGGCTTTCTTT	CAWRAPGLPRAFF
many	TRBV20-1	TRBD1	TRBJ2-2	TGCAGTGCTAGAGATCGTCAGGGGGCTGGCACCGGGGAGCTGTTTTTT	CSARDRQGAGTGELFF
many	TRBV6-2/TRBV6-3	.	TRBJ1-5	TGTGCCAGCAGTTATAACCCGGATAGCAATCAGCCCCAGCATTTT	CASSYNPDSNQPQHF
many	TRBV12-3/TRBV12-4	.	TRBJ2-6	TGTGCCAGCAGCCCCCGGAGAAGTGCCTCTGGGGCCAACGTCCTGACTTTC	CASSPRRSASGANVLTF
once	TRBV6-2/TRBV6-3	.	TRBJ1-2	TGTGCCAGCAGTTACTCGGGATATGGCTACGCCTTC	CASSYSGYGYAF
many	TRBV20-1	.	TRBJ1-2	TGCAGTGCATGGACCGCGTTACAGAACTATGGCTACACCTTC	CSAWTALQNYGYTF
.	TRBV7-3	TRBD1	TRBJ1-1	TGTGCCAGCAGCTTGGGACAGGGGGCCTTATACCCCGAGACGACTGAAGCTTTCTTT	CASSLGQGALYPETTEAFF
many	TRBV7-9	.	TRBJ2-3	TGTGCCAGCAGCTGGGAATTCACAGATACGCAGTATTTT	CASSWEFTDTQYF
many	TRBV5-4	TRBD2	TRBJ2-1	TGTGCCAGCAGCATGGGACTAGCGGGAGAAGGCGATGAGCAGTTCTTC	CASSMGLAGEGDEQFF
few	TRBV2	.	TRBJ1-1	TGTGCCGGCAGTGACCCGGGACTTGGATCTGTCGCTGAAGCTTTCTTT	CAGSDPGLGSVAEAFF
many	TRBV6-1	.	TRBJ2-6	TGTGCCAGCAGTATTGCATCTGGGGCCAACGTCCTGACTTTC	CASSIASGANVLTF
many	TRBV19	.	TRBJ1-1	TGTGCCAGTAGTACCCCGATGAACACTGAAGCTTTCTTT	CASSTPMNTEAFF
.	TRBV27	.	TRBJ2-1	TGTGCCAGCAGTTTATCTGGCGTGGAAAGCTCCTACAATGAGCAGTTCTTC	CASSLSGVESSYNEQFF
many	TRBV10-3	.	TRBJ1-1	TGTGCCATCAGACGGATGATGAACACTGAAGCTTTCTTT	CAIRRMMNTEAFF
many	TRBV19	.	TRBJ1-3	TGTGCCAGTAGTCCAAGACCGGGGTCTGGAAACACCATATATTTT	CASSPRPGSGNTIYF
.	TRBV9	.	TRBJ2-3	TGTGCCAGCAGCGCTATCGGGACCATCACAGATACGCAGTATTTT	CASSAIGTITDTQYF
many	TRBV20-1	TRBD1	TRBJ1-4	TGCAGTGCTAGTTGGGGAACAATGAGGGACAGGGGAACAATGAGAAAACTGTTTTTT	CSASWGTMRDRGTMRKLFF
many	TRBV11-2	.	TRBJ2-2	TGTGCCAGCAGCTCATCGAACACCGGGGAGCTGTTTTTT	CASSSSNTGELFF
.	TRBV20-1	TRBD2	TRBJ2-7	TGCAGTGCTAGACGGACTAGCGGGAAGGCCGGCGAGCAGTACTTC	CSARRTSGKAGEQYF
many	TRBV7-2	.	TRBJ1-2	TGTGCCAGCAGCTTTACAGAGTATGGCTACACCTTC	CASSFTEYGYTF
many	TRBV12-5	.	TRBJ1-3	TGTGCTAGTGGTTTGGTACAGGCCTTCTCTGGAAACACCATATATTTT	CASGLVQAFSGNTIYF
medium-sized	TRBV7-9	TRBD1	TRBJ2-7	TGTGCCAGCAGCTTAGGGGGACAGGGCTACGAGCAGTACTTC	CASSLGGQGYEQYF
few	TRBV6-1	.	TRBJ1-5	TGTGCCAGCAGTGAAGGGTTTCTACAGCCCCAGCATTTT	CASSEGFLQPQHF
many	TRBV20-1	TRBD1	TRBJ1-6	TGCAGTGCTACCGGACAGGGCTGGGGTTCACCCCTCCACTTT	CSATGQGWGSPLHF
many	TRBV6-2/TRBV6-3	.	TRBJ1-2	TGTGCCAGCAGTTACGCTGGACCATTGGGCTATGGCTACACCTTC	CASSYAGPLGYGYTF
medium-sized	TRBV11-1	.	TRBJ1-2	TGTGCCAGCAGCTTAGGAGACAGCTACTATGGCTACACCTTC	CASSLGDSYYGYTF
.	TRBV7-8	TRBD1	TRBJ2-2	TGTGCCAGCAGCGCACACCTCGGACAGGGGAGGACCGGGGAGCTGTTTTTT	CASSAHLGQGRTGELFF
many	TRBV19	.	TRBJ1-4	TGTGCCAGTAGTACCCGGGACCATAAGGAAAAACTGTTTTTT	CASSTRDHKEKLFF
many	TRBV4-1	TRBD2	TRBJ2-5	TGCGCCAGCAGCCAAGAGGGGATAGCGGGGGGGAGACAAGAGACCCAGTACTTC	CASSQEGIAGGRQETQYF